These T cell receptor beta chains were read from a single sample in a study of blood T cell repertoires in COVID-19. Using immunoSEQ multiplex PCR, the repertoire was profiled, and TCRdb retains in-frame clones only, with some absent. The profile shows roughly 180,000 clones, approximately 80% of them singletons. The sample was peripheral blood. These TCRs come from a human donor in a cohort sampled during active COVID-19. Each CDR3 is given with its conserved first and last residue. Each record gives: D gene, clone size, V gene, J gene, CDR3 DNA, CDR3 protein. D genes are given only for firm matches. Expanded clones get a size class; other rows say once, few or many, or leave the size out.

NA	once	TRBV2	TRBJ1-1	TGTGCCAGCAGTGGTGAAGGGTCGGGGACTGAAGCTTTCTTT	CASSGEGSGTEAFF
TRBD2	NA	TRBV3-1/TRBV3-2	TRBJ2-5	TGTGCCAGCAGCCAGACCCACGGACTAGCGGGGGGAGAGACCCAGTACTTC	CASSQTHGLAGGETQYF
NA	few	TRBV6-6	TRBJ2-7	TGTGCCAGCAGTTACTCGACCGAGGGTTCCTACGAGCAGTACTTC	CASSYSTEGSYEQYF
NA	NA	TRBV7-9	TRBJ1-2	TGTGCCAGCAGCTTAATACAGGAAAACTATGGCTACACCTTC	CASSLIQENYGYTF
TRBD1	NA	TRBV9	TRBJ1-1	TGTGCCAGCAGCCCGGGGACAGGGCTAAGGAACACTGAAGCTTTCTTT	CASSPGTGLRNTEAFF
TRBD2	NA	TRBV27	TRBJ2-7	TGTGCCAGCAGTCCCCGGACTAGCGGGGTATACGAGCAGTACTTC	CASSPRTSGVYEQYF
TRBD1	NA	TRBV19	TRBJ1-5	TGTGCCAGTAGTACGGACAGGGAAGGGAATCAGCCCCAGCATTTT	CASSTDREGNQPQHF
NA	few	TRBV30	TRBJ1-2	TGTGCCTGGAGTCCCCTGCGGAGGGGCTACACCTTC	CAWSPLRRGYTF
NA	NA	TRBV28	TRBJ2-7	TGTGCCAGCACCCTTGGAACAGGGAACACGATCCACGAGCAGTACTTC	CASTLGTGNTIHEQYF
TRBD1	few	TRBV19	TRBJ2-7	TGTGCCAGTAGTACCCGGACAGGGGTATCCTACGAGCAGTACTTC	CASSTRTGVSYEQYF